This T cell receptor beta chain derives from a study of OX40 agonist ivuxolimab in advanced cancers. For the study at large: In three patients, partial responses were observed, one with hepatocellular carcinoma and two with cutaneous melanoma. General observations from the study: At 0.1 to 3.0 mg/kg, CD4+ and CD8+ blood T cells expanded clonally by week 6. Some patients who did not respond also had low normalized T-cell clonal expansion. Expansion of clones was among the lowest in partial responders at 0.1-3.0 mg/kg.

Sequencing used immunoSEQ multiplex PCR; TCRdb keeps in-frame clones, though not all of them. The sample lists around 70,000 clones, around nine tenths seen once, with approximately 6% in the top ten. CDR3 size: 16 residues. Germline CDR1 is MNHEY and CDR2 is SVGAGI. V shed 3 bases and J shed 0 bases, with 14 bases lying between them. Of note for this clone: What it binds is unknown.

The chain is built from TRBV6-5 and TRBJ1-1, with D uncertain. This clonotype was sampled from an adult with an advanced solid tumor such as melanoma, head and neck, liver or kidney cancer. The sequencing used CD4+ or CD8+ T cells sorted from blood, collected in a trial of the OX40 agonist ivuxolimab. CDR3 nucleotides: TGTGCCAGCAGTTATGAGAGTGGGGTCATGAACACTGAAGCTTTCTTT. It translates to CASSYESGVMNTEAFF.